Below, 21 T cell receptor beta chains from the same sample are listed, as sequenced in a study of cytomegalovirus exposure and HLA in healthy donors. Vbeta (60) and Jbeta (13) primers were used in the PCR. The repertoire was sequenced with immunoSEQ multiplex PCR; TCRdb's copy has only in-frame clones and lacks some. The sample shows about 140,000 clones, around 79% of them seen only once. The sample was PBMCs. These receptors were collected from a female donor in good health and CMV-seronegative.

The gene calls are TRBV29-1 and TRBJ2-1; 8 positions agree with TRBD2. The CDR3 is 14 amino acids. V trimming: 6 bases; J trimming: 9 bases; junction bases outside the gene matches: 13. Germline V CDR1 and CDR2: SQVTM, ANQGSEA. CDR3: CSVSTSGPRGEQFF. For the CDR3, the DNA is TGCAGCGTGTCCACTAGCGGACCTAGAGGTGAGCAGTTCTTC.

The chain links TRBV11-3 to TRBJ2-3; D not certain. Trimming shortened V by 3 bases and J by 4 bases, and 11 bases separated the two germline ends. The V gene's germline CDR1 is SGHNT and CDR2 YENEEA. The CDR3 length is 14 residues. The CDR3 spells CASSFRPVADTQYF. The DNA of the CDR3 is TGTGCCAGCAGCTTCCGCCCGGTGGCAGATACGCAGTATTTT.

This clone was counted between two and nine times. The V gene is TRBV5-1, the J gene TRBJ2-1; 8 bases align to TRBD1. Germline V gives CDR1 SGHRS, CDR2 YFSETQ. The V segment lost 2 bases and the J segment 4 bases; nucleotides outside the gene matches: 5. This CDR3 contains 15 residues. CDR3 protein: CASSFGQGPYNEQFF. In nucleotides, the CDR3 is TGCGCCAGCAGCTTCGGACAGGGTCCGTACAATGAGCAGTTCTTC. The full variable domain, rest sourced from reference TRBV5-1 and TRBJ2-1, is KAGVTQTPRYLIKTRGQQVTLSCSPISGHRSVSWYQQTPGQGLQFLFEYFSETQRNKGNFPGRFSGRQFSNSRSEMNVSTLELGDSALYLCASSFGQGPYNEQFFGPGTRLTVL.

The chain combines TRBV28 with TRBJ1-1; 9 bases match TRBD1. J lost 10 bases, V lost 5 bases, and 14 bases had no gene match. This CDR3 contains 15 residues. The germline V gene has CDR1 MDHEN and CDR2 SYDVKM. In DNA form, the CDR3 reads TGTGCCAGCAGTCGGACCGGGACAGGGCCCCGAGGAGCTTTCTTT. This encodes CASSRTGTGPRGAFF.

The rearrangement links TRBV4-1 to TRBJ2-3; the D is unclear. The CDR3 is 14 amino acids. Trimming left V 1 base short and J 2 bases short, with 7 bases between. The germline V gene has CDR1 MGHRA and CDR2 YSYEKL. The CDR3 region is CASSQGRPTDTQYF. The CDR3, as DNA: TGCGCCAGCAGCCAAGGGAGACCCACAGATACGCAGTATTTT.

The chain has TRBV9 and TRBJ2-5; D possibly corresponds to TRBD1 (5 bases). The J call is in doubt because the DNA end fits TRBJ2-7 better. This CDR3 is 14 amino acids long. Germline V gene lookup returns CDR1 SGDLS and CDR2 YYNGEE. CDR3 DNA: TGTGCCAGCAGCGCAGGGCGCATCTCCTACGAGCAGTACTTC. It is translated as CASSAGRISYEQYF.

J is TRBJ1-2 and V is TRBV30; TRBD1 matches 7 bases. Trimming took 3 bases from V and 7 from J; bases not matched to a gene: 8. CDR1 and CDR2 (germline): GTSNPN, SVGIG (reference sequence). The length of the CDR3 is 13 residues. In DNA, the CDR3 is TGTGCCTGGAGGGCCACAGGGGTTAGTGGCTACACCTTC. It encodes CAWRATGVSGYTF.

The J gene is TRBJ1-4, the V gene TRBV7-6, with TRBD1 matching over 7 bases. This CDR3 is built from 13 residues. Per germline, CDR1 SGHVS and CDR2 FNYEAQ. V was pared by 8 bases and J by 6 bases, with 6 bases of the junction left unmatched. The CDR3: CASGGQNHEKLFF. CDR3 sequence (DNA): TGTGCCAGCGGGGGACAGAACCATGAAAAACTGTTTTTT.

This chain uses TRBV15 with TRBJ2-7; possibly TRBD2 for D (6 bases). The germline V gene encodes CDR1 LNHNV and CDR2 YYDKDF (reference sequence). The ends were cut back, 8 bases at V and 6 bases at J, with 17 bases in the middle. The CDR3 length is 13 residues. The CDR3 DNA reads as TGTGCCACCCGGGTAGGAGGGGCGGTCGAGCAGTACTTC. Amino acids: CATRVGGAVEQYF.

A remark on this clone: A read error may account for a junction end that differs from germline. This CDR3 reads CASSYSGGPQGTQYF. The CDR3 DNA sequence: TGTGCCAGCAGCTATAGCGGGGGGCCGCAAGGGACCCAGTACTTC. V and J are TRBV11-2 and TRBJ2-5, with 10 nucleotides matching TRBD2. Germline V CDR1 and CDR2: SGHAT, FQNNGV. The CDR3 has 15 residues.

The chain recombines TRBV30 with TRBJ2-7, with TRBD2 matching 7 bases. CDR3 length: 14 amino acids. Germline V lookup: CDR1 GTSNPN, CDR2 SVGIG (reference sequence). V lost 1 base and J lost 5; bases outside the gene matches: 8. The DNA for the CDR3 is TGTGCCTGGAGTGAGGGCGGGGGAGCCGACGAGCAGTACTTC. Amino acids: CAWSEGGGADEQYF.

The chain is built from TRBV4-3 and TRBJ2-1; TRBD1 agrees at 12 bases. The CDR3 loop spans 14 amino acids. The V segment lost 4 bases and the J segment 7 bases; nucleotides outside the gene matches: 2. Germline assignment: CDR1 LGHNA and CDR2 YSLEER. DNA of the CDR3: TGCGCCAGCAGCCCGGGACAGGGGGCGAATGAGCAGTTCTTC. Residues: CASSPGQGANEQFF.

The chain uses TRBV15 and TRBJ1-1, with a possible D match to TRBD1 (6 bases). This CDR3 has 14 amino acids. Per germline, CDR1 LNHNV and CDR2 YYDKDF (reference sequence). V lost 7 bases to trimming and J lost 1 base, with 13 bases between them. The CDR3 nucleotides read TGTGCCACCAACCCCGACAGGTGGAACACTGAAGCTTTCTTT. As protein: CATNPDRWNTEAFF. Filled out from reference TRBV15 and TRBJ1-1, the complete variable domain reads DAMVIQNPRYQVTQFGKPVTLSCSQTLNHNVMYWYQQKSSQAPKLLFHYYDKDFNNEADTPDNFQSRRPNTSFCFLDIRSPGLGDTAMYLCATNPDRWNTEAFFGQGTRLTVV.

The chain has TRBV11-2 and TRBJ2-5; D is unclear. This CDR3 contains 11 residues. The V gene lost 4 bases and the J gene lost 4 bases, with 4 bases spanning the gap. CDR1 is SGHAT and CDR2 is FQNNGV in the germline V gene. The CDR3 reads CASSSLETQYF. Here the CDR3 DNA reads TGTGCCAGCAGCTCACTAGAGACCCAGTACTTC.

This rearrangement joins TRBV5-4 to TRBJ2-1; maybe TRBD1 (5 bases). Germline V gene data show CDR1 as SGHNT and CDR2 as YYREEE (reference sequence). This CDR3 spans 14 amino acids. V lost 1 base and J 8 bases, leaving 13 bases between the germline ends. CDR3 in DNA: TGTGCCAGCAGCTTGCAGGCAGGGCTCGATGAGCAGTTCTTC. It translates to CASSLQAGLDEQFF.

The chain uses TRBV6-4 and TRBJ1-2, with TRBD1 as a possible D gene (6 bases). The CDR3 has 15 amino acids. V shed 6 bases and J shed 0 bases, with 14 bases lying between them. Germline V gives CDR1 MRHNA, CDR2 SNTAGT. Here the CDR3 DNA reads TGTGCCAGCAGGACGGGACACTCTTCTAACTATGGCTACACCTTC. Translated: CASRTGHSSNYGYTF.

The chain recombines TRBV28 with TRBJ1-5; the D gene is possibly TRBD1 (5 bases). Trimming shortened V by 6 bases and J by 4 bases, and 16 bases separated the two germline ends. The CDR3 runs to 15 residues. Looked up from germline, CDR1 is MDHEN and CDR2 is SYDVKM. CDR3 amino acids: CASRGGGGRNQPQHF. The CDR3 DNA is TGTGCCAGCAGGGGCGGGGGGGGGAGGAATCAGCCCCAGCATTTT.

This chain links TRBV14 with TRBJ1-4; no firm D call. The germline V and J ends were trimmed by 1 base and 8 bases, with 5 bases remaining between them. Germline CDR1 reads SGHDN; CDR2 reads FVKESK. This CDR3 is 12 amino acids long. CDR3 amino acids: CASSQVREKLFF. CDR3 sequence (DNA): TGTGCCAGCAGCCAAGTACGGGAAAAACTGTTTTTT.

The rearrangement uses TRBV4-1 and TRBJ2-1, with D perhaps TRBD2 (6 bases). CDR3 length: 17 amino acids. The V and J ends lost 4 bases and 5 bases respectively, with 21 bases between them. The germline V gene has CDR1 MGHRA and CDR2 YSYEKL. The CDR3 spells CASSLERRVRVDNEQFF. The CDR3 DNA reads as TGCGCCAGCAGCCTCGAGCGGAGGGTTCGGGTGGACAATGAGCAGTTCTTC.

There are a few counts of this clone. The chain links TRBV29-1 to TRBJ1-1; a possible D gene is TRBD1 (6 bases). V gave up 5 bases and J gave up 0 bases, with 10 bases separating them. The germline V gene has CDR1 SQVTM and CDR2 ANQGSEA. This CDR3 has 13 amino acids. For the CDR3, the DNA is TGCAGCGTTAACGGACAGCTGAACACTGAAGCTTTCTTT. Amino acid sequence: CSVNGQLNTEAFF.

The chain couples TRBV18 to TRBJ1-4; D not resolved. The ends were cut back, 1 base at V and 8 bases at J, with 8 bases in the middle. The CDR3 has 13 residues. Germline V CDR1 and CDR2: KGHSH, LQKENI. The CDR3 region has the DNA TGTGCCAGCTCACCACGACTTAAAGAAAAACTGTTTTTT. It codes for CASSPRLKEKLFF.